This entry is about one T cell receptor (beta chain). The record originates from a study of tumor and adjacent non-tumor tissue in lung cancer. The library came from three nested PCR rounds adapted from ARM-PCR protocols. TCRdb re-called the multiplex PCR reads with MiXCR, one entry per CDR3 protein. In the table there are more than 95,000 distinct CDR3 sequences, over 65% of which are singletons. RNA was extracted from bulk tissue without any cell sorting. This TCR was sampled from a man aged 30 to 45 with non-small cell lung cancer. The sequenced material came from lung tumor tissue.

The DNA of the CDR3 is TGCAGTGCTAGATTGCAGAGTAGCGGTACCCAGTACTTC. This translates into CSARLQSSGTQYF. The chain uses TRBV20-1 and TRBJ2-5; maybe TRBD2 (6 bases). This CDR3 comprises 13 residues. Germline V gene sequence: CDR1 DFQATT, CDR2 SNEGSKA (reference sequence). Trimming cost V 2 bases and J 8 bases, with 15 bases left between them.